The following is a TCR beta chain sequence with its context. The antigen remains unidentified. This sample was taken from a study of shared clonotypes between healthy human individuals. Looking at the study overall: For every donor, three CD4 naive, three CD4 memory, two CD8 naive and one CD8 memory plates were used. The study's findings and limits: The represented genetic and exposure-history diversity was limited by the small number of donors. Generation probability values for non-shared clonotypes were lower than those for clonotypes shared by all four donors.

Germline assignment: CDR1 MNHEY and CDR2 SMNVEV (reference sequence). Trimming took 6 bases from V and 4 from J; bases not matched to a gene: 10. CDR3 length: 15 amino acids. For each subset, genomic DNA was distributed in equal portions over several immunoSEQ plates. Data came from immunoSEQ multiplex PCR; TCRdb stores just in-frame clones and leaves some out. This table holds 1.5 million to 1.9 million clones, approximately 98% found once. V and J are TRBV27 and TRBJ1-1, with TRBD1 identical over 8 bases. The clonotype comes from a man younger than 40 in good health. The sequencing sample was made of naive CD4+ T cells sorted from blood. Stated subset: CD45RA+ positively selected. CDR3 sequence (DNA): TGTGCCAGCAGCTACGACAGGGGCGGAGGCACTGAAGCTTTCTTT. Translated: CASSYDRGGGTEAFF.